This record concerns one TCR beta chain sequence. These data come from a study of control samples from healthy donors and cancer patients. The table came from immunoSEQ multiplex PCR; TCRdb's copy has only in-frame clones and leaves some out. The table shows 150,000 to 200,000 clones, with approximately 94% occurring only once. Germline V lookup: CDR1 SEHNR, CDR2 FQNEAQ (reference sequence). This CDR3 region has 13 residues. Trimming took off 5 bases at V and 0 bases at J, with 7 bases between the two ends. The chain combines TRBV7-9 with TRBJ1-1, with unresolved D. The clonotype was recovered from a woman aged 18-29 years in good health. Material: blood. The CDR3, as DNA: TGTGCCAGCAGCGGTACACTGAACACTGAAGCTTTCTTT. Its protein is CASSGTLNTEAFF.